This TCR beta chain came from a study of shared clonotypes between healthy human individuals. Study in general: Three CD4 naive, three CD4 memory, two CD8 naive and one CD8 memory plate were used per donor. The study, taken as a whole, reports: Clonotypes not shared had lower generation probabilities than those common to all four donors.

Donation came from healthy HIV-negative adults that had no recent acute infections or vaccinations. Notes on this clone: The antigen remains undetermined.

CDR3 length equals 13 residues. Deletions cut 4 bases from V and 7 bases from J, with 10 bases between. Germline assignment: CDR1 MDHEN and CDR2 SYDVKM. About 30,000 T cell genomes (approximately 180 ng DNA) went into each sorted-subset replicate. The assay was immunoSEQ multiplex PCR, and TCRdb's table has in-frame clones only and misses some. The table has around 2.3 million clones, approximately 96% seen once. The sequence was obtained from a young man in good health. The chain carries TRBV28 and TRBJ2-2; D is undetermined. Sequencing was performed on naive CD4+ T cells sorted from blood. The subset denotes: CD45RA+ positively selected. CDR3 loop: CASSSRLNGELFF. The CDR3 DNA reads as TGTGCCAGCAGTTCCCGACTCAACGGGGAGCTGTTTTTT.